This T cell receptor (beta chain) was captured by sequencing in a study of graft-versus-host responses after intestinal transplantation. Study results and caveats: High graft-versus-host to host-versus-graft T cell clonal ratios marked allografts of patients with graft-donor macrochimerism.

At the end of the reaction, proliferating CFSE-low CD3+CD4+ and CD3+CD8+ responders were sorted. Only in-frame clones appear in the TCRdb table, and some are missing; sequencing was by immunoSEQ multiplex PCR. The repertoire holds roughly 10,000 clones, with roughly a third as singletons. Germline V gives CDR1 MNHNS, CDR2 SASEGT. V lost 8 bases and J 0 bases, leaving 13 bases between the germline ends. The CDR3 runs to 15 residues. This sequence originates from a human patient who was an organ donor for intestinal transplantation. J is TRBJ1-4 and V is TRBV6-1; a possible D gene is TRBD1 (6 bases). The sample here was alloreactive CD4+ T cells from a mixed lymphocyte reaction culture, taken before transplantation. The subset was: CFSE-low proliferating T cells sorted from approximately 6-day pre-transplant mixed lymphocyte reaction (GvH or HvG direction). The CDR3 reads CASHRAGATNEKLFF. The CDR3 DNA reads TGTGCCAGCCACAGGGCAGGAGCAACTAATGAAAAACTGTTTTTT.